This T cell receptor (beta chain) emerged from a study of spatial heterogeneity in lung cancer. Study as a whole: Each distinct TCR and UMI combination averaged more than ten appearances in raw reads. General study points: Coverage estimated for tumor T cells reached 5.5% to 8.5% for alpha chains and approximately 12% for beta chains. Intratumoral expanded alpha and beta TCR counts were found to track tumor mutation counts.

TCRdb re-called the 5' RACE reads with MiXCR, one entry per CDR3 protein. The sample consists of some 11,000 distinct CDR3 sequences, around 5% of them appearing once. This clonotype was picked up many times. Its cognate antigen is unknown. Time point meaning: sample taken at primary tumor resection. Donation came from 70 or so patients with untreated early-stage non-small cell lung cancer. Tumor, nontumor lung or frozen PBMC supplied whole RNA, sequenced without sorting. Per the germline V gene, CDR1 is SNHLY and CDR2 is FYNNEI. There are 14 residues in the CDR3. V was pared by 7 bases and J by 6 bases, with 8 bases of the junction left unmatched.

The gene calls are TRBV2 and TRBJ2-7; 11 bases are shared with TRBD2. The material sequenced was lung tumor tissue, taken at surgery. The TCR comes from a male donor with early-stage non-small cell lung cancer. The chain's CDR3 is CASTFVLAGAEQYF. CDR3 sequence (DNA): TGTGCCAGCACTTTCGTACTAGCGGGAGCCGAGCAGTACTTC.